These 26 T cell receptor beta chains were all obtained from the same sample, sequenced in a study of T-cell reconstitution after alpha-beta-depleted transplantation in children. Unique molecular identifiers featured in how the TCRbeta library was prepared. TCRdb passed the PCR reads through MiXCR, listing each CDR3 protein once. Of around 370,000 distinct CDR3 sequences detected, about a tenth appear once; the ten largest clones hold approximately 2.3%. The sample was PBMCs from the stem cell graft donor, taken from the stem cell graft. The receptors stem from a human donor who donated a stem cell graft to a child with acute lymphoblastic leukemia.

This clonotype was seen a few times. The CDR3 spells CASRRTDYGYTF. CDR3 coding DNA: TGTGCCAGCAGGAGGACAGACTATGGCTACACCTTC. The chain has TRBV6-1 and TRBJ1-2, with D perhaps TRBD1 (6 bases). The CDR3 consists of 12 residues. V was trimmed by 6 bases and J by 3 bases, leaving 8 bases between them. The germline V gene has CDR1 MNHNS and CDR2 SASEGT.

This clonotype was detected only a few times. The chain combines TRBV20-1 with TRBJ2-7, with 10 nucleotides matching TRBD1. Germline CDR1 is DFQATT and CDR2 is SNEGSKA (reference sequence). J was trimmed by 7 bases and V by 6 bases; bases with no gene match: 15. CDR3 length equals 15 residues. The CDR3 nucleotides are TGCAGTGCCGCAGTCCAGACAGGGGGCGCGGGGGAGCAGTACTTC. Protein sequence: CSAAVQTGGAGEQYF.

This chain joins TRBV6-1 and TRBJ2-1, with 8 bases aligning to TRBD2. Germline assignment: CDR1 MNHNS and CDR2 SASEGT. The CDR3 sequence is 15 residues long. Unmatched junction bases numbered 12, after V lost 6 bases and J lost 8 bases. This CDR3 reads CASSLREGGGHEQFF. DNA of the CDR3: TGTGCCAGCAGCCTCCGGGAGGGCGGGGGCCATGAGCAGTTCTTC.

The table lists this clonotype with a few counts. This chain connects TRBV7-9 to TRBJ2-6, with D possibly matching TRBD1 (5 bases). The germline V gene encodes CDR1 SEHNR and CDR2 FQNEAQ (reference sequence). Between the trimmed V and J ends, which lost 6 bases and 0 bases, there was a span of 9 bases. The CDR3 totals 15 residues. The CDR3 is CASRGLNSGANVLTF. The CDR3, as DNA: TGTGCCAGCAGGGGGCTGAACTCTGGGGCCAACGTCCTGACTTTC. The complete variable domain, with remaining parts taken from reference TRBV7-9 and TRBJ2-6, reads DTGVSQNPRHKITKRGQNVTFRCDPISEHNRLYWYRQTLGQGPEFLTYFQNEAQLEKSRLLSDRFSAERPKGSFSTLEIQRTEQGDSAMYLCASRGLNSGANVLTFGAGSRLTVL.

Comment on this clonotype: A much larger clone is a single base away; this may be a read error. V and J are TRBV18 and TRBJ2-3, with TRBD2 identical over 7 bases. The CDR3 covers 15 residues. Unmatched junction bases numbered 12, after V lost 6 bases and J lost 6 bases. CDR1 and CDR2 from the germline V gene are KGHSH and LQKENI. CDR3: CASSPTAGSKDTQYF. The DNA for the CDR3 is TGTGCCAGCTCGCCCACAGCGGGATCGAAGGATACGCAGTATTTT.

In its sample, this clonotype was seen many times. The rearrangement links TRBV5-1 to TRBJ2-6, with D unclear. The length of the CDR3 is 14 residues. Looked up from germline, CDR1 is SGHRS and CDR2 is YFSETQ. Trimming stripped 5 bases from V and 5 bases from J, with 11 bases between. The CDR3 loop is CASSPGLRANVLTF. Written as DNA, the CDR3 is TGCGCCAGCAGTCCAGGCCTGAGGGCCAACGTCCTGACTTTC.

This clonotype was detected only a few times. The J gene is TRBJ2-3, the V gene TRBV27, with a weak D call TRBD2 (6 bases). The CDR3 spans 16 residues. The germline gives CDR1 MNHEY, CDR2 SMNVEV (reference sequence). The ends were cut back, 5 bases at V and 5 bases at J, with 20 bases in the middle. The CDR3 coding sequence is TGTGCCAGCAGTCCCCTTTTAGCGGCTGGTGAAGATACGCAGTATTTT. As protein: CASSPLLAAGEDTQYF.

This clonotype showed up just a few times. This chain connects TRBV28 to TRBJ2-4, with 9 bases matching TRBD1. The CDR3 covers 15 residues. Germline CDR1 reads MDHEN; CDR2 reads SYDVKM. V dropped 2 bases and J dropped 5; count of bases not matched to a gene: 4. The CDR3 loop is CASSLAGTGQNIQYF. DNA for the CDR3: TGTGCCAGCAGTTTAGCAGGGACAGGGCAAAACATTCAGTACTTC.

This clonotype was counted only a few times. This chain uses TRBV20-1 with TRBJ2-7, with 9 bases matching TRBD1. The CDR3 runs to 14 residues. Germline V lookup: CDR1 DFQATT, CDR2 SNEGSKA (reference sequence). V shed 5 bases, J shed 4 bases, and the junction held 9 bases outside the gene matches. CDR3 loop: CSAPTGTGMYEQYF. CDR3 DNA: TGCAGTGCTCCCACCGGGACAGGGATGTACGAGCAGTACTTC.

As regards this clonotype: The junction shows a germline mismatch at one end, possibly a read error. The chain links TRBV27 to TRBJ1-1, with TRBD1 matching 7 bases. The CDR3 contains 17 residues. The germline V gene has CDR1 MNHEY and CDR2 SMNVEV (reference sequence). CDR3 in DNA: TGCACCAGCAGGCATACAGGGGTCGAAACAATGAACACTGAAGCTTTCTTT. It specifies CTSRHTGVETMNTEAFF.

This clonotype turned up a few times. The chain joins TRBV20-1 to TRBJ2-5; 14 nucleotides line up with TRBD2. V trimming: 1 base; J trimming: 2 bases; junction bases outside the gene matches: 6. Per the germline V gene, CDR1 is DFQATT and CDR2 is SNEGSKA (reference sequence). The CDR3 sequence is 17 residues long. In DNA form, the CDR3 reads TGCAGTGCTAGAGGGATAGGGACTAGCGGGAGTCAAGAGACCCAGTACTTC. Its protein is CSARGIGTSGSQETQYF.

The chain is built from TRBV6-1 and TRBJ2-4, with 9 bases identical to TRBD1. The germline V gene has CDR1 MNHNS and CDR2 SASEGT. Unmatched junction bases numbered 9, after V lost 6 bases and J lost 6 bases. The CDR3 length is 15 residues. CDR3 residues: CASSVGTGSANIQYF. The CDR3 nucleotides are TGTGCCAGCAGCGTGGGGACAGGGTCCGCAAACATTCAGTACTTC.

This clonotype was seen a few times. The J gene is TRBJ1-4, the V gene TRBV20-1; no definite D call. Per germline, CDR1 DFQATT and CDR2 SNEGSKA (reference sequence). The CDR3 has 15 amino acids. V was cut by 6 bases and J by 7 bases, with 21 bases left in between. The CDR3 DNA sequence: TGCAGTGCCCAGAGCCGGGCCCTGGGAAGTGAAAAACTGTTTTTT. It encodes CSAQSRALGSEKLFF.

In the case of this clonotype: The CDR3 does not close with the conserved phenylalanine or tryptophan, likely indicating a read error. The chain combines TRBV4-1 with TRBJ2-5; TRBD2 matches at 9 bases. The germline CDR1 and CDR2 sequences are MGHRA and YSYEKL. The trim removed 1 base at V and 0 bases at J, leaving 6 bases unmatched. This CDR3 spans 17 amino acids. DNA of the CDR3: TGCGCCAGCAGCCAAGGGGCTAGCGGGACCAACCAAGAGACCCAGTACTTG. This gives the protein CASSQGASGTNQETQYL.

This clonotype was seen repeatedly, ten times or more. The chain carries TRBV5-1 and TRBJ2-3; 16 bases map to TRBD2. Germline values: CDR1 SGHRS, CDR2 YFSETQ. V dropped 1 base and J dropped 6; count of bases not matched to a gene: 8. CDR3 length: 18 amino acids. The CDR3 spells CASSLWGLAGGPTDTQYF. CDR3 sequence (DNA): TGCGCCAGCAGCTTGTGGGGACTAGCGGGAGGGCCCACGGATACGCAGTATTTT.

This clonotype was seen repeatedly, ten times or more. V and J are TRBV20-1 and TRBJ2-1; D is possibly TRBD2 (6 bases). This CDR3 is 16 amino acids long. Germline V gene data show CDR1 as DFQATT and CDR2 as SNEGSKA (reference sequence). V was cut by 3 bases and J by 0 bases, with 15 bases left in between. CDR3 sequence (DNA): TGCAGTGCTAGCCCCAGCGGGTCATACTCCTACAATGAGCAGTTCTTC. Protein product: CSASPSGSYSYNEQFF.

The chain carries TRBV28 and TRBJ2-1, with D tentatively TRBD1 (6 bases). Germline V CDR1 and CDR2: MDHEN, SYDVKM. The length of the CDR3 is 16 residues. V was pared by 6 bases and J by 2 bases, with 17 bases between. CDR3 sequence (DNA): TGTGCCAGCAGGACAGGCGGTGCGCACACCTACAATGAGCAGTTCTTC. It is translated as CASRTGGAHTYNEQFF.

Many counts were recorded for this clonotype. The chain uses TRBV7-3 and TRBJ2-3; a weak D match, TRBD2 (6 bases). This CDR3 comprises 15 residues. Trimming shortened V by 4 bases and J by 5 bases, and 16 bases separated the two germline ends. Germline V lookup: CDR1 SGHTA, CDR2 FQGTGA. This CDR3 is CASSYSGSTGDTQYF. The CDR3 nucleotides read TGTGCCAGCAGCTATAGCGGAAGCACGGGAGATACGCAGTATTTT.

This clonotype was counted ten times or more. This chain uses TRBV28 with TRBJ2-5; TRBD1 matches 7 bases. This CDR3 comprises 13 residues. V lost 6 bases to trimming and J lost 3 bases; unmatched junction nucleotides: 4. The germline V gene encodes CDR1 MDHEN and CDR2 SYDVKM. DNA for the CDR3: TGTGCCAGCAGCTCAGACAGGGAAGAGACCCAGTACTTC. Amino acid sequence: CASSSDREETQYF.

The genes are TRBV6-5 and TRBJ2-1; tentatively, D is TRBD2 (6 bases). Deletions cut 0 bases from V and 14 bases from J, with 8 bases between. Germline lookup yields CDR1 MNHEY and CDR2 SVGAGI. This CDR3 is 11 amino acids long. CDR3 DNA: TGTGCCAGCAGTTACTCGAGGGAGGAGTTCTTC. Encoded protein: CASSYSREEFF.

As for this clonotype: This CDR3 fails to terminate in the conserved phenylalanine or tryptophan, so it likely reflects a read error. The chain employs TRBV7-3 and TRBJ1-2; D remains unclear. The V end was cut by 5 bases, the J end by 6 bases, with 13 bases between. Germline assignment: CDR1 SGHTA and CDR2 FQGTGA. This CDR3 spans 13 amino acids. CDR3 sequence: CASSVIREDGYTL. As DNA, the CDR3 is TGTGCCAGCAGCGTAATTAGGGAGGATGGCTACACCTTG.

This clonotype was detected many times. V and J are TRBV27 and TRBJ2-6; D not certain. The CDR3 contains 15 residues. With 1 base removed from V and 0 bases from J, the gap between germline ends came to 4 bases. Germline values: CDR1 MNHEY, CDR2 SMNVEV (reference sequence). The DNA for the CDR3 is TGTGCCAGCAGTTTATACAGCTCTGGGGCCAACGTCCTGACTTTC. Protein: CASSLYSSGANVLTF.

This clonotype was picked up a small number of times. The chain has TRBV4-3 and TRBJ1-4; D call uncertain. There are 17 residues in the CDR3. Germline V gene data show CDR1 as LGHNA and CDR2 as YSLEER. Deletions cut 0 bases from V and 6 bases from J, with 17 bases between. In nucleotides, the CDR3 is TGCGCCAGCAGCCAAGAGCCTTTTGGGATCGGGGATGAAAAACTGTTTTTT. Its protein product is CASSQEPFGIGDEKLFF.

The chain uses TRBV10-1 and TRBJ2-7; D gene ambiguous. Trimming stripped 4 bases from V and 7 bases from J, with 11 bases between. Per germline, CDR1 WNHNN and CDR2 SYGVQD (reference sequence). The CDR3 is 12 amino acids. The CDR3: CASSGFLGEQYF. The CDR3 nucleotides read TGCGCCAGCAGTGGGTTCCTAGGGGAGCAGTACTTC.

This clonotype was recorded a few times. V usage is TRBV6-2 or TRBV6-3 and J usage is TRBJ1-4; 7 positions agree with TRBD1. This CDR3 comprises 16 residues. Germline V CDR1 and CDR2: MNHEY, SVGEGT. V shed 6 bases and J 5 bases; nucleotides not matched to a gene: 12. The DNA for the CDR3 is TGTGCCAGCAGAAAGAAGTCGGGACAGATCAATGAAAAACTGTTTTTT. Protein sequence: CASRKKSGQINEKLFF.

Points on this clonotype: One base away lies a much larger clone, so this may be a sequencing read error. The chain employs TRBV12-3 or TRBV12-4 and TRBJ2-6; TRBD1 is a possible D gene (6 bases). V was shortened by 6 bases and J by 0 bases, with 6 bases between the two germline ends. The CDR3 extends over 14 amino acids. For the CDR3, the DNA is TGTGCCAGCAGGGACAGCTCTGGGGCCAACGTCCTGACTTTC. This encodes CASRDSSGANVLTF.